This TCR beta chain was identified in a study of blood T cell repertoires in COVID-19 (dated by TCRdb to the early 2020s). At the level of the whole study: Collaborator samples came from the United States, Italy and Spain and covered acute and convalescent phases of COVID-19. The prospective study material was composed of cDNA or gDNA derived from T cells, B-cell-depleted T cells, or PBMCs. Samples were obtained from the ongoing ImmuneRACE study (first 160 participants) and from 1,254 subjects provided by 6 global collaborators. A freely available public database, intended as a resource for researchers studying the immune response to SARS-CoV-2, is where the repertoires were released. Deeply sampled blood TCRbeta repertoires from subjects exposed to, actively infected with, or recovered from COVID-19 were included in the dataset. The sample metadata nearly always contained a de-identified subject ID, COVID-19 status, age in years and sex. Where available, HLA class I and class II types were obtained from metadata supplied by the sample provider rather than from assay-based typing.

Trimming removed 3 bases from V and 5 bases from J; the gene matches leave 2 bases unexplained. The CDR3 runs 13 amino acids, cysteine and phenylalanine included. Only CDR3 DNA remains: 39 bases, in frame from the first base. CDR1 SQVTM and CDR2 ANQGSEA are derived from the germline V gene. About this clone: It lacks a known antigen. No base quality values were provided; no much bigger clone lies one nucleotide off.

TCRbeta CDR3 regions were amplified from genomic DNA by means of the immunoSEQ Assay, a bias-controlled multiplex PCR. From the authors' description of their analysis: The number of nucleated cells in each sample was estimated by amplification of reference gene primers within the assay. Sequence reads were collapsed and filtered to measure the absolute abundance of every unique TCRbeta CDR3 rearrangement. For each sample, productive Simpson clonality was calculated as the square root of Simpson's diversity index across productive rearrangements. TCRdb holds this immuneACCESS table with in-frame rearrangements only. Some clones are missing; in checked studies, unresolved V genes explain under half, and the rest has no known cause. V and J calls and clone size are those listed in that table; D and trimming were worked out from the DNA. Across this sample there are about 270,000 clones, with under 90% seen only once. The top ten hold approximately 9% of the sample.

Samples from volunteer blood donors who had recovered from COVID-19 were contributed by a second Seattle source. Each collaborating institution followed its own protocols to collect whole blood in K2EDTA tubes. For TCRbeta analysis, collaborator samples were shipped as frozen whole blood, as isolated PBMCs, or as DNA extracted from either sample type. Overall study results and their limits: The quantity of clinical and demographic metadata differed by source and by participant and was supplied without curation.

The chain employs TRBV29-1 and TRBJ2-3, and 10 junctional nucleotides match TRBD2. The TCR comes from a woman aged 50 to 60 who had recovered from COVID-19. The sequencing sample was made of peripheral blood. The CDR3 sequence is CSVDRLAGDTQYF. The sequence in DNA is TGCAGCGTTGACCGACTAGCGGGAGATACGCAGTATTTT.